This T cell receptor beta chain was captured by sequencing in a study of memory CD4+ T cells and cytomegalovirus serostatus. Study as a whole: Of the healthy Belgian adults, 9 or 10 were CMV seropositive and about 24 seronegative.

How the authors handled the data: After removing out-of-frame reads, around 2.2 million distinct TCRbeta sequences remained. TCRdb's copy holds only in-frame clones and misses some; the assay was immunoSEQ multiplex PCR. V and J calls and clone size are as listed in that table; D and trimming were resolved from the DNA. The data contain some 30,000 clones, around 76% of them singletons. The sort gate was single viable CD3+CD4+CD8-CD45RO+ cells for memory CD4+ T cells. Germline V gene lookup returns CDR1 GTSNPN and CDR2 SVGIG (reference sequence). V lost 6 bases, J lost 3 bases, and 7 bases stayed unmatched. The CDR3 sequence is 16 residues long.

Sequenced input: memory CD4+ T cells from blood. The source of this sequence is an adult in good health and CMV-seronegative. Some clones in this sample may be carry-over from other donors' samples. The genes are TRBV30 and TRBJ1-6, with TRBD1 identical over 11 bases. DNA for the CDR3: TGTGCCTGTCCCGGGACAGGGGGTTTCTATAATTCACCCCTCCACTTT. Encoded protein: CACPGTGGFYNSPLHF.